The 18 T cell receptor beta chains reported below all come from one sample, sequenced in a study of blood T cell repertoires in COVID-19. Assay: immunoSEQ multiplex PCR; the TCRdb copy retains only in-frame clones and omits some. The sample yields 360,000 or so clones, about 90% seen once. The sample was PBMCs or T cells enriched from blood (not recorded which). These receptors were taken from a woman aged 25 to 45 who had recovered from COVID-19.

The genes are TRBV5-1 and TRBJ2-3; 8 bases align to TRBD2. Per germline, CDR1 SGHRS and CDR2 YFSETQ. The CDR3 has 14 amino acids. Trimming took 1 base from V and 4 from J; bases not matched to a gene: 2. The CDR3 loop is CASSLRGGPDTQYF. In nucleotides, the CDR3 is TGCGCCAGCAGCTTGCGGGGGGGCCCAGATACGCAGTATTTT.

V and J are TRBV5-6 and TRBJ1-5; D is perhaps TRBD1 (6 bases). The germline V gene has CDR1 SGHDT and CDR2 YYEEEE. This CDR3 is 14 amino acids long. V lost 2 bases, J lost 7 bases, and 13 bases lay in between. CDR3 region: CASSFSGVKQPQHF. Written as DNA, the CDR3 is TGTGCCAGCAGCTTCTCAGGGGTGAAGCAGCCCCAGCATTTT. The variable domain in full, with the rest retrieved from reference TRBV5-6 and TRBJ1-5, is DAGVTQSPTHLIKTRGQQVTLRCSPKSGHDTVSWYQQALGQGPQFIFQYYEEEERQRGNFPDRFSGHQFPNYSSELNVNALLLGDSALYLCASSFSGVKQPQHFGDGTRLSIL.

A few counts support this clone. V is TRBV28 and J is TRBJ1-2; 7 bases map to TRBD1. The germline CDR1 and CDR2 sequences are MDHEN and SYDVKM. The CDR3 has 13 residues. V gave up 6 bases and J gave up 4 bases; unmatched junction bases: 5. Here the CDR3 DNA reads TGTGCCAGCAGGCCGGGACAGTCCTATGGCTACACCTTC. Translation gives CASRPGQSYGYTF.

The V gene is TRBV21-1, the J gene TRBJ2-3; TRBD2, the D gene given by the table, was not confirmed from the DNA. TRBV21-1 is a known pseudogene. The CDR3 consists of 17 residues. Written as DNA, the CDR3 is TGTGCCAGCAGCACCGGACTAGCGGGAGTTAGGACAGATACGCAGTATTTT. Its protein is CASSTGLAGVRTDTQYF.

Notes on this clone: This specimen includes other DNA sequences encoding the same CDR3. The chain has TRBV18 and TRBJ1-3, with no clear D. The V end was cut by 3 bases, the J end by 0 bases, with 12 bases between. The germline V gene has CDR1 KGHSH and CDR2 LQKENI. This CDR3 contains 16 residues. The CDR3 here is CASSPFDSSSGNTIYF. Here the CDR3 DNA reads TGTGCCAGCTCACCTTTCGACTCGAGCTCTGGAAACACCATATATTTT.

The chain uses TRBV5-1 and TRBJ2-1, with 10 bases matching TRBD2. V lost 4 bases and J lost 3; bases outside the gene matches: 4. The CDR3 is made up of 15 amino acids. CDR1 and CDR2 (germline): SGHRS, YFSETQ. CDR3 DNA: TGCGCCAGCAGCGCAAGGACTAGCGGCTACAATGAGCAGTTCTTC. Protein product: CASSARTSGYNEQFF.

The V gene is TRBV2, the J gene TRBJ2-3, with a weak D call TRBD1 (6 bases). V dropped 10 bases and J dropped 1 base, with 12 bases sitting between them. CDR3 length equals 13 residues. Germline CDR1 and CDR2: SNHLY and FYNNEI. CDR3 coding DNA: TGTGCCACCTTGGGGGCTGGCACAGATACGCAGTATTTT. Translation: CATLGAGTDTQYF.

CDR3 nucleotides: TGTGCCATCATCCAACCCGGACAGCCGGGACTAGTTATCTACAATGAGCAGTTCTTC. It encodes CAIIQPGQPGLVIYNEQFF. V gene TRBV10-3 combines with J gene TRBJ2-1; TRBD2 aligns across 8 bases. The V segment lost 7 bases and the J segment 3 bases; nucleotides outside the gene matches: 20. The CDR3 contains 19 residues. CDR1 and CDR2 from the germline V gene are ENHRY and SYGVKD.

V is TRBV11-2 and J is TRBJ2-5; 10 bases are shared with TRBD2. The CDR3 length is 16 residues. Trimming at V came to 5 bases and at J to 2 bases, leaving 8 bases not matched to a gene. Germline V gene sequence: CDR1 SGHAT, CDR2 FQNNGV. This CDR3 is CASSALLAGPQETQYF. CDR3 bases: TGTGCCAGCAGCGCTTTACTAGCGGGACCGCAAGAGACCCAGTACTTC.

Details on this clone: At the DNA level, this CDR3 is encoded by other sequences in the same sample as well. The chain couples TRBV7-2 to TRBJ2-1; D remains ambiguous. CDR3 size: 13 residues. Trimming stripped 1 base from V and 4 bases from J, with 5 bases between. CDR1 and CDR2 from the germline V gene are SGHTA and FQGNSA. The CDR3 nucleotides are TGTGCCAGCAGCTTAGGGGCGTACAATGAGCAGTTCTTC. This gives the protein CASSLGAYNEQFF.

This rearrangement joins TRBV4-1 to TRBJ1-6; the match to TRBD1 covers 7 bases. CDR1 is MGHRA and CDR2 is YSYEKL in the germline V gene. This CDR3 is 18 amino acids long. Germline trimming cut 4 bases from V and 0 bases from J; bases unmatched to any gene: 9. The CDR3 bases are TGCGCCAGCAGCCGGACCGACAGGGTCGTCTCCTATAATTCACCCCTCCACTTT. It encodes CASSRTDRVVSYNSPLHF.

The rearrangement uses TRBV5-8 and TRBJ1-6; no reliable D call. The CDR3 loop spans 17 amino acids. V was clipped by 4 bases and J by 16 bases, with 30 bases between them. Germline V gives CDR1 SGHTS, CDR2 YDEGEE. CDR3 DNA: TGTGCCAGCAGCCTCCGACGAGGAACGGCGGATTCACCCAAACTCCACTTT. Translating it yields CASSLRRGTADSPKLHF.

The chain is built from TRBV2 and TRBJ2-7; TRBD1 aligns across 8 bases. CDR1 and CDR2 from the germline V gene are SNHLY and FYNNEI. V lost 6 bases, J lost 6 bases, and 7 bases stayed unmatched. The CDR3 covers 13 residues. CDR3 sequence: CASREGTGGEQYF. The CDR3 DNA reads as TGTGCCAGCAGGGAGGGCACAGGGGGCGAGCAGTACTTC.

The rearrangement links TRBV27 to TRBJ1-1, with D tentatively TRBD1 (5 bases). The germline V gene encodes CDR1 MNHEY and CDR2 SMNVEV (reference sequence). V gave up 2 bases and J gave up 0 bases, with 22 bases separating them. This CDR3 spans 19 amino acids. CDR3 DNA: TGTGCCAGCAGTTTAGCTGGCACAGGCTTAGAGGACATGAACACTGAAGCTTTCTTT. Translation gives CASSLAGTGLEDMNTEAFF.

This chain links TRBV3-1 (or the pseudogene TRBV3-2) with TRBJ2-2; 8 bases fit TRBD1. Germline V gene data show CDR1 as LGHDT and CDR2 as YNNKEL (reference sequence). There are 16 residues in the CDR3. Trimming removed 1 base from V and 4 bases from J; junction bases left unmatched: 5. CDR3 in DNA: TGTGCCAGCAGCCAAGTGACAGGGGTAACCACCGGGGAGCTGTTTTTT. Amino acids: CASSQVTGVTTGELFF.

J is TRBJ2-7 and V is TRBV7-2; the match to TRBD2 covers 10 bases. V was clipped by 4 bases and J by 3 bases; unmatched bases: 3. This CDR3 is 14 amino acids long. Germline V gene sequence: CDR1 SGHTA, CDR2 FQGNSA. CDR3 DNA: TGTGCCAGCAGCTACTTAGCGGGAGGCTACGAGCAGTACTTC. This codes for CASSYLAGGYEQYF. Combining the CDR3 with reference TRBV7-2 and TRBJ2-7 gives the whole variable domain GAGVSQSPSNKVTEKGKDVELRCDPISGHTALYWYRQSLGQGLEFLIYFQGNSAPDKSGLPSDRFSAERTGGSVSTLTIQRTQQEDSAVYLCASSYLAGGYEQYFGPGTRLTVT.

The chain links TRBV5-1 to TRBJ2-2; 8 positions match TRBD2. Germline V lookup: CDR1 SGHRS, CDR2 YFSETQ. The CDR3 has 15 amino acids. With V trimmed by 3 bases and J by 6 bases, 7 bases remained unmatched. Here the CDR3 reads CASSSQRGSPGELFF. CDR3 coding DNA: TGCGCCAGCAGCTCCCAGCGGGGGTCCCCCGGGGAGCTGTTTTTT.

The rearrangement joins TRBV28 to TRBJ1-1; 7 nucleotides match TRBD1. V lost 6 bases, J lost 5 bases, and 3 bases stayed unmatched. CDR3 length: 12 residues. CDR1 is MDHEN and CDR2 is SYDVKM in the germline V gene. DNA of the CDR3: TGTGCCAGCAGGACAGGGAGGACTGAAGCTTTCTTT. This codes for CASRTGRTEAFF.